What follows are 18 T cell receptor beta chains derived from one specimen sequenced in a study of blood T cell repertoires in COVID-19. This table comes from immunoSEQ multiplex PCR, and its TCRdb copy is limited to in-frame clones, with some not included. In the table there are under 250,000 clones, about 80% of which are singletons. Sequenced input: peripheral blood. These receptors were collected from a middle-aged man with active or convalescent COVID-19.

The V and J genes are TRBV12-3 or TRBV12-4 and TRBJ2-7; D unclear. The CDR3 spans 11 residues. V lost 8 bases and J lost 5, with 10 bases in between. The CDR3 DNA follows: TGTGCCAGCGGTAGATTGGACGAGCAGTACTTC. Residues: CASGRLDEQYF.

This clone was counted a few times. The V gene is TRBV28, the J gene TRBJ2-6, with D unclear. The CDR3 runs to 15 residues. Germline V CDR1 and CDR2: MDHEN, SYDVKM. V lost 5 bases and J lost 0, with 8 bases in between. CDR3 loop: CASSRDLSGANVLTF. In DNA form, the CDR3 reads TGTGCCAGCAGTAGAGATCTCTCTGGGGCCAACGTCCTGACTTTC.

This clone was recorded only once. V usage is TRBV6-2 or TRBV6-3 and J usage is TRBJ1-5; TRBD1 matches 9 bases. Germline V gene lookup returns CDR1 MNHEY and CDR2 SVGEGT. This CDR3 has 16 residues. The V and J ends lost 6 bases and 2 bases, in that order; junction bases with no gene match: 8. In DNA form, the CDR3 reads TGTGCCAGCAGCTCGGGACAGGGAGTAGGCAATCAGCCCCAGCATTTT. Its protein is CASSSGQGVGNQPQHF.

The chain uses TRBV6-5 and TRBJ2-5, with D perhaps TRBD1 (6 bases). Looked up from germline, CDR1 is MNHEY and CDR2 is SVGAGI. The V and J ends lost 6 bases and 0 bases respectively, with 14 bases between them. CDR3 length: 15 amino acids. CDR3: CASSFDRRYQETQYF. The CDR3 DNA sequence: TGTGCCAGCAGCTTCGACAGGCGGTACCAAGAGACCCAGTACTTC.

The CDR3: CASSHHKGMRGEAFF. The CDR3 bases are TGTGCCAGCAGTCACCACAAGGGAATGCGGGGTGAAGCTTTCTTT. The chain recombines TRBV27 with TRBJ1-1; D remains ambiguous. The CDR3 consists of 15 residues. Trimming shortened V by 5 bases and J by 7 bases, and 20 bases separated the two germline ends. CDR1 and CDR2 from the germline V gene are MNHEY and SMNVEV (reference sequence).

The V gene is TRBV7-2, the J gene TRBJ1-6, with 8 bases lining up with TRBD1. CDR3 length: 16 amino acids. Looked up from germline, CDR1 is SGHTA and CDR2 is FQGNSA. J lost 9 bases, V lost 1 base, and 8 bases had no gene match. CDR3 region: CASSLDGQGAGSPLHF. The DNA for the CDR3 is TGTGCCAGCAGCTTAGATGGGCAGGGGGCAGGTTCACCCCTCCACTTT.

V gene TRBV20-1 combines with J gene TRBJ1-3; D is ambiguous. In germline, CDR1 is DFQATT, CDR2 SNEGSKA (reference sequence). This CDR3 has 11 amino acids. Trimming shortened V by 1 base and J by 8 bases, and 6 bases separated the two germline ends. DNA of the CDR3: TGCAGTGCTAGAGGAGGAGACACCATATATTTT. This translates into CSARGGDTIYF.

This rearrangement joins TRBV7-2 to TRBJ1-1; tentatively, D is TRBD1 (5 bases). The V end was cut by 0 bases, the J end by 11 bases, with 13 bases between. This CDR3 has 13 amino acids. The germline CDR1 and CDR2 sequences are SGHTA and FQGNSA. The CDR3 DNA sequence: TGTGCCAGCAGCTTAGCATCGCAGGGCCCCGCTTTCTTT. This translates into CASSLASQGPAFF.

V gene TRBV6-6 combines with J gene TRBJ1-1; D is unclear. V lost 6 bases, J lost 4 bases, and 9 bases lay in between. The CDR3 loop spans 12 amino acids. Germline-derived CDR1 and CDR2 are MNHNY and SVGAGI (reference sequence). The CDR3 coding sequence is TGTGCCAGCAGCCAATACAGCACTGAAGCTTTCTTT. This sequence encodes CASSQYSTEAFF.

The rearrangement joins TRBV6-5 to TRBJ1-6; D remains ambiguous. Germline V gene data show CDR1 as MNHEY and CDR2 as SVGAGI. V was clipped by 6 bases and J by 10 bases, with 19 bases between them. The CDR3 length is 15 residues. The CDR3 nucleotides read TGTGCCAGCAGACCCGACGCGAGGGATTGGTCACCCCTCCACTTT. Amino acid sequence: CASRPDARDWSPLHF.

This chain uses TRBV27 with TRBJ1-4; maybe TRBD1 (6 bases). V dropped 6 bases and J dropped 4 bases, with 18 bases sitting between them. There are 16 residues in the CDR3. Germline V gene sequence: CDR1 MNHEY, CDR2 SMNVEV (reference sequence). CDR3 bases: TGTGCCAGCAGGTCGAGGGCAGGGGTTAGTAATGAAAAACTGTTTTTT. Translating gives CASRSRAGVSNEKLFF.

This rearrangement joins TRBV6-5 to TRBJ2-1; D is unresolved. Germline CDR1 and CDR2: MNHEY and SVGAGI. This CDR3 is built from 14 residues. Trimming left V 6 bases short and J 0 bases short, with 9 bases between. The CDR3 sequence: CASSVTRSYNEQFF. CDR3 DNA: TGTGCCAGCAGCGTGACACGCTCCTACAATGAGCAGTTCTTC.

There are a few counts of this clone. The chain joins TRBV14 to TRBJ1-2; D possibly corresponds to TRBD1 (6 bases). Deletions cut 0 bases from V and 1 base from J, with 12 bases between. The CDR3 sequence is 16 residues long. CDR1 is SGHDN and CDR2 is FVKESK in the germline V gene. The CDR3 here is CASSQDWGHDNYGYTF. For the CDR3, the DNA is TGTGCCAGCAGCCAAGATTGGGGACACGATAACTATGGCTACACCTTC.

This clone was detected a few times. The chain recombines TRBV7-9 with TRBJ2-1; 10 positions match TRBD1. Germline trimming cut 4 bases from V and 1 base from J; bases unmatched to any gene: 4. This CDR3 is 16 amino acids long. Germline V gene sequence: CDR1 SEHNR, CDR2 FQNEAQ (reference sequence). CDR3 protein: CASSSRDRGSYNEQFF. In DNA, the CDR3 is TGTGCCAGCAGCTCGAGGGACAGGGGATCCTACAATGAGCAGTTCTTC.

The J gene is TRBJ1-2, the V gene TRBV5-6; tentatively, D is TRBD1 (5 bases). This CDR3 contains 13 residues. Germline CDR1 SGHDT, CDR2 YYEEEE. V was cut by 0 bases and J by 8 bases, with 11 bases left in between. Here the CDR3 reads CASSLVGVEGYTF. CDR3 DNA sequence: TGTGCCAGCAGCTTGGTAGGGGTTGAAGGCTACACCTTC.

This clone came up a few times. The rearrangement links TRBV19 to TRBJ2-1; tentatively, D is TRBD1 (6 bases). CDR1 and CDR2 (germline): LNHDA, SQIVND (reference sequence). The CDR3 sequence is 15 residues long. Trimming stripped 1 base from V and 10 bases from J, with 17 bases between. The CDR3 protein is CASSIGGTPRGEQFF. Written as DNA, the CDR3 is TGTGCCAGTAGTATAGGGGGGACACCCCGTGGGGAGCAGTTCTTC.

The chain has TRBV20-1 and TRBJ1-2; maybe TRBD1 (5 bases). The CDR3 is made up of 13 amino acids. Trimming pared 3 bases from V and 7 bases from J, leaving 15 bases between. The germline gives CDR1 DFQATT, CDR2 SNEGSKA (reference sequence). The CDR3 nucleotides read TGCAGTGCTAGTCCCCGGCAGGGTGGTGGCTACACCTTC. It translates to CSASPRQGGGYTF.

V is TRBV9 and J is TRBJ2-3; 13 nucleotides match TRBD2. The CDR3 consists of 18 residues. Trimming took 3 bases from V and 0 from J; bases not matched to a gene: 7. CDR1 and CDR2 from the germline V gene are SGDLS and YYNGEE. This CDR3 is CASSAGLAGTTSTDTQYF. CDR3 nucleotides: TGTGCCAGCAGCGCGGGACTAGCGGGGACTACTAGCACAGATACGCAGTATTTT.